This entry describes one T cell receptor (beta chain). This entry belongs to a study of T cell responses to AZD1222 COVID-19 vaccine. With 3 bases removed from V and 8 bases from J, the gap between germline ends came to 13 bases. This CDR3 is built from 13 residues. Some clones are missing from TCRdb's copy, which holds only in-frame ones; the method was immunoSEQ multiplex PCR. The sample holds roughly 140,000 clones; about nine tenths are singletons and the top ten take over 6%. This receptor was obtained from an adult who had recovered from COVID-19. Here the sequenced sample was peripheral blood, taken after recovery from COVID-19. The rearrangement joins TRBV12-3 or TRBV12-4 to TRBJ1-2; D remains ambiguous. CDR3 nucleotide sequence: TGTGCCAGCAGTTTTAGCTTGACGCTCGGCTACACCTTC. Its protein product is CASSFSLTLGYTF.